Listed below are T cell receptor beta chains from one sample, sequenced in a study of response to subunit inactivated influenza vaccine. One entry per CDR3 protein, called by TCRdb with MiXCR from the RT-PCR reads. The data show around 570,000 distinct CDR3 sequences, with about 11% seen just once and 9.5% to 11% held by the top ten. Another study also made use of these data, one on T cells expressing NK-cell markers.

Sequenced here: PBMCs from blood, sampled on the day of vaccination. Receptor source: a middle-aged man who received an inactivated influenza vaccine. Each CDR3 is given with its conserved first and last residue. The D gene is left open where the match is weak. A row's size may be missing; if present it is once, few, many or a size class.

j_call v_call d_call clone_size cdr3_nt cdr3_aa
TRBJ2-5 TRBV5-5 - - TGTGCCAGCAGCTCGTGGCAATACCGGGAGACCCAGTACTTC CASSSWQYRETQYF
TRBJ2-1 TRBV4-2 - - TGTGCCAGCAGCCAAGACCGGACGTCAGCCTTTGAGCAGTTCTTC CASSQDRTSAFEQFF
TRBJ2-3 TRBV5-1 TRBD1 many TGCGCCAGCAGCAAGCCGGGACAGGGGTTCTATACGCAGTATTTT CASSKPGQGFYTQYF
TRBJ2-5 TRBV15 - - TGTGCCACCAGCAGACACCAAGAGACCCAGTACTTC CATSRHQETQYF
TRBJ2-4 TRBV7-9 TRBD1 - TGTGCCAGCAGCTTAGGGGACAGGGGGACCCAGGACTTC CASSLGDRGTQDF
TRBJ1-1 TRBV27 - - TGTGCCAGCAGTTGGGCAGCGAACACTGAAGCTTTCTTT CASSWAANTEAFF
TRBJ2-7 TRBV27 TRBD1 - TGTGCCAGCAGCCACCCCGGACAGGGGAACGAGCAGTACTTC CASSHPGQGNEQYF
TRBJ2-6 TRBV5-1 TRBD2 - TGCGCCAGCAGCTTCCGACTAGCGGGGTCCTCTGGGGCCAACGTCCTGACTTTC CASSFRLAGSSGANVLTF
TRBJ2-7 TRBV2 - many TGTGCCAGCAGTAGCCTCGGGGGCTACGAGCAGTACTTC CASSSLGGYEQYF
TRBJ2-3 TRBV12-3/TRBV12-4 - - TGTGCCAGCAGTACCCCGAGACAGATGGATACGCAGTATTTT CASSTPRQMDTQYF
TRBJ2-7 TRBV4-3 - - TGCGCCAGCAGCCAAGGACAGGTTTTCAACGAGCAGTACTTC CASSQGQVFNEQYF
TRBJ2-1 TRBV7-9 - few TGTGCCAGCAGCCCCGTTTTGGAGGGGTTGTACGGTGAGCAGTTCTTC CASSPVLEGLYGEQFF
TRBJ1-3 TRBV12-3/TRBV12-4 - - TGTGCCAGCAGGGATTGGGGAAACACCATATATTTT CASRDWGNTIYF
TRBJ2-5 TRBV4-2 - - TGTGCCAGCAGCCAAGAACGGCAGCGGAACCAAGAGACCCAGTACTTC CASSQERQRNQETQYF
TRBJ1-5 TRBV5-6 - few TGTGCCAGCAGCTTGGTCTCCGACAGCAATCAGCCCCAGCATTTT CASSLVSDSNQPQHF
TRBJ2-7 TRBV12-3/TRBV12-4 TRBD1 many TGTGCCAGCAGCCCGGGACAGTACGAGCAGTACTTC CASSPGQYEQYF
TRBJ2-7 TRBV5-1 TRBD2 few TGCGCCAGCAGCTTGAGACTAGCGGGAGGTCTATCCTACGAGCAGTACTTC CASSLRLAGGLSYEQYF
TRBJ2-7 TRBV5-1 - many TGTGCCAGCTCATCGGGGGACAGCTACGAGCAGTACTTC CASSSGDSYEQYF
TRBJ2-3 TRBV20-1 TRBD2 few TGCAGTGCTAGAGCCGGCGGGGGTCAGGATACGCAGTATTTT CSARAGGGQDTQYF
TRBJ1-1 TRBV19 - few TGTGCCAGTAGTCCGTTACTAGGGACTGAAGCTTTCTTT CASSPLLGTEAFF
TRBJ2-1 TRBV10-3 - few TGTGCCATCAGTGAGGCAAGTAGCAATGAGCAGTTCTTC CAISEASSNEQFF
TRBJ2-7 TRBV12-3/TRBV12-4 - - TGTGCCAGCAGCCCCGCCAGGGGCTACGAGCAGTACTTC CASSPARGYEQYF
TRBJ1-1 TRBV6-2/TRBV6-3 - - TGTGCCAGCAGTTACTGGCGGGGCGCCACTGAAGCTTTCTTT CASSYWRGATEAFF
TRBJ2-3 TRBV7-2 - - TGTTCCAGCAGCTTCCAAGCGGCTAGCACAGATACGCAGTATTTT CSSSFQAASTDTQYF
TRBJ2-1 TRBV20-1 - few TGCAGTGCTAGGGAACAGGAAAGCTCCTACAATGAGCAGTTCTTC CSAREQESSYNEQFF
TRBJ2-5 TRBV5-5 - few TGTGCCAGCGCAGGCGCGGGGACAGAAAAAGAGACCCAGTACTTC CASAGAGTEKETQYF
TRBJ2-1 TRBV3-1 TRBD2 few TGTGCCAGCAGCCAAGTCCTTCTAGCGGGGACCTACAATGAGCAGTTCTTC CASSQVLLAGTYNEQFF
TRBJ2-3 TRBV7-2 TRBD1 - TGTGCCAGCAGCTTATCACAGGGGTTGACAGATACGCAGTATTTT CASSLSQGLTDTQYF
TRBJ2-7 TRBV7-2 - few TGTGCCAGCGGCCATAGGAGTTCGGGCGAGCAGTACTTC CASGHRSSGEQYF
TRBJ1-5 TRBV12-3/TRBV12-4 TRBD1 few TGTGCCAGCAGCCCTCGGACAGGGGCTCAGCCCCAGCATTTT CASSPRTGAQPQHF
TRBJ2-3 TRBV5-1 - many TGCGCCTCCGGTCAGTCGACAGGCACAGATACGCAGTATTTT CASGQSTGTDTQYF
TRBJ1-2 TRBV20-1 - - TGCAGTGCTATAGTAGGGAACTATGGCTACACCTTC CSAIVGNYGYTF
TRBJ2-1 TRBV3-1 TRBD2 - TGTGCCAGCAGCCACCTAGCGGGATCCTACAATGAGCAGTTCTTC CASSHLAGSYNEQFF
TRBJ2-1 TRBV4-2 TRBD2 few TGTGCCAGCAGCCAAGGCCTGAGCGGGGGGGCCTCTTACAATGAGCAGTTCTTC CASSQGLSGGASYNEQFF
TRBJ1-4 TRBV4-3 - - TGCGCCAGCAGCCAGATAGGGGAAAAACTGTTTTTT CASSQIGEKLFF
TRBJ2-1 TRBV12-3/TRBV12-4 TRBD2 - TGTGCCAGCAGTTTCTTAGCGGGAGGAAACATCCTAGGCAATGAGCAGTTCTTC CASSFLAGGNILGNEQFF
TRBJ1-4 TRBV9 - few TGTGCCAGCAGCGAGGGGGGCGCTCTTTATGAAAAACTGTTTTTT CASSEGGALYEKLFF
TRBJ2-3 TRBV18 - many TGTGCCAGCAGCCCCGGCGATACGCAGTATTTT CASSPGDTQYF
TRBJ2-3 TRBV7-9 - - TGTGCCAGCAGTTCCATCAGTGCAGATACGCAGTATTTT CASSSISADTQYF
TRBJ2-1 TRBV7-2 - many TGTGCCAGCAGCCTTGGTAGGGGCGAGTACAATGAGCAGTTCTTC CASSLGRGEYNEQFF
TRBJ2-7 TRBV28 - - TGTGTTGTAACAGGATCCTACGAGCAGTACTTC CVVTGSYEQYF
TRBJ2-3 TRBV11-2 TRBD1 - TGTGCCAGCAGCTTTTCGGGACAGGGAGGAGATACGCAGTATTTT CASSFSGQGGDTQYF
TRBJ2-1 TRBV10-3 TRBD2 few TGTGCCGTTCCCAAGCCGGGACTAGCGGGCGTCTATCACAATGAGCAGTTCTTC CAVPKPGLAGVYHNEQFF
TRBJ2-7 TRBV5-6 - - TGTGCCAGCAAGGCGGGTCCCTACGAGCAGTACTTC CASKAGPYEQYF
TRBJ2-2 TRBV4-2 TRBD2 few TGTGCCAGCAGCCAAGATGGGACTACAAACACCGGGGAGCTGTTTTTT CASSQDGTTNTGELFF
TRBJ2-2 TRBV19 - - TGTGCCAGTAGTATGCAGGGTCGCACCGGGGAGCTGTTTTTT CASSMQGRTGELFF
TRBJ2-2 TRBV19 - few TGTGCCAGTAGTAAGGACCGTACTGGCACCGGGGAGCTGTTTTTT CASSKDRTGTGELFF
TRBJ2-2 TRBV9 - - TGTGCCAGCAGCGTAGCAAAACCCGGGACAACCGGGGAGCTGTTTTTT CASSVAKPGTTGELFF
TRBJ2-1 TRBV29-1 TRBD2 - TGCAGCGTTGTTTCTAGCGGTAACAATGAGCAGTTCTTC CSVVSSGNNEQFF
TRBJ1-5 TRBV5-6 - many TGTGCCAGCAGCTTGACAGGGATCAATCAGCCCCAGCATTTT CASSLTGINQPQHF
TRBJ1-1 TRBV27 - - TGTGCCAGCAGTTTTTCGGCCGACACTGAAGCTTTCTTT CASSFSADTEAFF
TRBJ2-3 TRBV6-1 - - TGTGCCAGCAGTGAAGAGTCTTTCGGCACAGATACGCAGTATTTT CASSEESFGTDTQYF
TRBJ2-3 TRBV20-1 TRBD1 few TGCAGTGCTAGGGCCGGACAGGGGGTCACAGATACGCAGTATTTT CSARAGQGVTDTQYF
TRBJ2-5 TRBV7-2 TRBD1 few TGTGCCAGCAGCGCAGTGGGACAGGGTTGGATCGAGACCCAGTACTTC CASSAVGQGWIETQYF
TRBJ1-4 TRBV7-9 - - TGTGCCAGCAGCCCCGGGGGGGGCGCGGGTGAAAAACTGTTTTTT CASSPGGGAGEKLFF